This T cell receptor (beta chain) was captured in a study of sequential checkpoint blockade in melanoma (dated by TCRdb to between 2017 and 2020). Describing the broader study: Patients were assigned by 1:1 randomization to either first-line nivolumab followed by ipilimumab (arm A) or ipilimumab followed by nivolumab (arm B). Both trial sequences were followed by maintenance nivolumab.

The sample's treatment or condition label, in plain terms: randomized to nivolumab then ipilimumab (arm A) or the reverse (arm B). None of the trial patients had been given prior DNA-damaging chemotherapy. On a FACS Aria II flow cytometer, live CD3+CD8+ cells that were negative for CD19 and CD56 were sorted from thawed PBMCs. Samples were obtained from patients with melanoma enrolled in CheckMate 064, a randomized, open-label phase II trial of sequential checkpoint blockade. Leukapheresis was used to collect peripheral blood mononuclear cells, which were then purified with Ficoll-Paque and frozen in human serum with about 10% DMSO. Right after sorting, the blood CD3+CD8+ cells were verified to be >95% pure, and DNA extraction followed. Compared with germline, V lacks 3 bases and J lacks 3 bases; bases without a gene match: 9. Reading the germline V gene (reference sequence) gives CDR1 LNHNV and CDR2 YYDKDF. The CDR3 spans 17 residues, from the cysteine through the phenylalanine. The only DNA kept is the CDR3, 51 bases in frame from the first base.

As to this clone: This receptor's antigen is unknown. No qualities accompany the bases; no much larger clone lies one base away.

TCRbeta CDR3 regions were immunosequenced from genomic DNA with the immunoSEQ Assay. Before high-throughput sequencing, genomic DNA was amplified using bias-controlled multiplex PCR. Per the source publication's procedure: To quantify the absolute abundance of each unique TCRbeta CDR3 region, the sequences were collapsed and filtered. Clonality was defined as 1 minus Pielou's evenness and was calculated using productive rearrangements only. A previously published method was used to identify clones whose frequencies were significantly greater in on-treatment samples than in baseline samples. TCRdb obtained this table from immuneACCESS and retained in-frame rearrangements with V and J assigned. These tables miss some clones; where compared with another copy, unresolved V genes account for less than half of the shortfall, and the remainder is unexplained. The V and J calls and clone size are taken from that table; D and trimming were inferred from the DNA. Present in this sample are thousands of clones, approximately 77% of which were seen just once. The ten most abundant clones make up about 18% of the sample.

General findings and caveats noted by the study authors: Larger, independent patient cohorts are needed to validate the response-prediction model that combines TCR metrics and mutation burden.

The specimen comprised CD8+ T cells sorted from blood (inferred from file names), sampled from a patient given nivolumab and ipilimumab in sequence. This chain is built from TRBV15 and TRBJ2-1; TRBD1 fits 9 bases in the junction. The TCR sequence derives from a human donor with melanoma. The sequenced DNA is TGTGCCACCAGCAGCCCCACCCCGGGACAGGGCTACAATGAGCAGTTCTTC. Translated, it gives CATSSPTPGQGYNEQFF.